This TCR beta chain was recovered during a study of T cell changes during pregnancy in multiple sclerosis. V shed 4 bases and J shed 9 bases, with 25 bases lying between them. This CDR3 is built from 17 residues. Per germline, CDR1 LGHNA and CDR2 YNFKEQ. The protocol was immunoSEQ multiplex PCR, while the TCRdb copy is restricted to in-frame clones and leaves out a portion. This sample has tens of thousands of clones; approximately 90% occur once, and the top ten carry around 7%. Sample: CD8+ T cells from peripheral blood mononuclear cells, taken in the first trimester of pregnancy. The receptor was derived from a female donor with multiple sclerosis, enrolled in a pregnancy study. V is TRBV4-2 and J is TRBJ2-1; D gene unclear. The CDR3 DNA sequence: TGTGCCAGCAGCCTCCCCGACTTTCCAGATGACGTTGGTGAGCAGTTCTTC. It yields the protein CASSLPDFPDDVGEQFF.